A single T cell receptor (beta chain) is shown here with its context. Its antigen is unidentified. The sample belongs to a study of cytomegalovirus exposure and HLA in healthy donors. Data came from immunoSEQ multiplex PCR; TCRdb stores just in-frame clones and leaves some out. Of 68,000 or so clones in the sample, about 90% were seen once. Trimming removed 10 bases from V and 8 bases from J, with 20 bases in between. Germline V CDR1 and CDR2: LNHDA, SQIVND (reference sequence). There are 14 residues in the CDR3. Regarding the study as a whole: TCR sequences were mostly rare, though some public TCRs occurred in many donors. Associated with cytomegalovirus, according to the listing, were 150 to 200 TCR beta chains.

The sequenced material came from PBMCs. This sequence originates from a man between 18 and 35 years old in good health and CMV-seronegative. J is TRBJ1-4 and V is TRBV19; D is undetermined. CDR3 protein: CATPVGGLWEKLFF. The CDR3, as DNA: TGTGCCACCCCGGTGGGAGGGCTTTGGGAAAAACTGTTTTTT.